The entry that follows covers one T cell receptor (beta chain) sequence. The data belong to a study of cytomegalovirus exposure and HLA in healthy donors. Researchers ran the PCR with 60 Vbeta and 13 Jbeta primers. The assay was immunoSEQ multiplex PCR, and TCRdb's table has in-frame clones only and misses some. Among about 200,000 clones listed, around 80% were seen once. Sequenced input: PBMCs. This TCR was sampled from a middle-aged man in good health and CMV-seronegative.

CDR3 DNA: TGTGCCAGCAGAACAGGGGGAGATGGCTACACCTTC. Protein sequence: CASRTGGDGYTF. The V call is TRBV7-9, the J call TRBJ1-2; 8 bases align to TRBD1. This CDR3 is built from 12 residues. CDR1 SEHNR and CDR2 FQNEAQ come from the germline V gene (reference sequence). V dropped 6 bases and J dropped 6; count of bases not matched to a gene: 3.